This TCR beta chain was identified in a study of CD8 T cells in ankylosing spondylitis. General study results and limits: Disease-linked clones, CD8+, were relatively rare in peripheral blood. Characteristic, it appeared, of ankylosing spondylitis blood was a TCR beta motif of about eight highly homologous variants.

This clonotype was seen only a few times. Its antigen remains unidentified. CDR3 length: 12 residues. Germline CDR1 is DFQATT and CDR2 is SNEGSKA (reference sequence). Deletions cut 0 bases from V and 7 bases from J, with 8 bases between. TCRdb fed the 5' RACE reads into MiXCR, producing one record per CDR3 protein. This table holds 350,000 to 450,000 distinct CDR3 sequences, more than 25% found once. The chain carries TRBV20-1 and TRBJ2-3, with D perhaps TRBD2 (6 bases). Input material: blood, either unsorted or a sorted T cell fraction (not recorded which). The clonotype comes from a male donor with ankylosing spondylitis. The CDR3 DNA reads TGCAGTGCTAGAGAGGGAGGCTATACGCAGTATTTT. Its translation: CSAREGGYTQYF.